The 24 T cell receptor beta chains listed next were all sequenced from one sample in a study of T cell responses to AZD1222 COVID-19 vaccine. The method was immunoSEQ multiplex PCR; TCRdb's version includes in-frame clones alone and lacks a portion of them. The sample lists 100,000 or so clones; roughly 87% were seen once. Sequenced here: peripheral blood, sampled on day 0 of AZD1222 vaccination. These receptors were collected from an adult in good health.

The chain has TRBV6-4 and TRBJ1-2; D unclear. This CDR3 has 13 amino acids. Deletions cut 3 bases from V and 1 base from J, with 6 bases between. Germline CDR1 and CDR2: MRHNA and SNTAGT. The CDR3 nucleotides read TGTGCCAGCAGTGAATATGTTAACTATGGCTACACCTTC. Its translation is CASSEYVNYGYTF.

The rearrangement links TRBV6-5 to TRBJ1-1; the D gene is possibly TRBD1 (6 bases). V shed 4 bases and J shed 6 bases, with 12 bases lying between them. The CDR3 consists of 13 residues. CDR1 and CDR2 from the germline V gene are MNHEY and SVGAGI. The CDR3 here is CASSFRGNAEAFF. Written as DNA, the CDR3 is TGTGCCAGCAGTTTCAGGGGTAATGCTGAAGCTTTCTTT.

The chain uses TRBV4-1 and TRBJ1-6; D unclear. The CDR3 consists of 13 residues. Germline V gene sequence: CDR1 MGHRA, CDR2 YSYEKL. V lost 0 bases, J lost 10 bases, and 7 bases lay in between. This CDR3 reads CASSQDGGSPLHF. In nucleotides, the CDR3 is TGCGCCAGCAGCCAAGATGGTGGGTCACCCCTCCACTTT.

The chain joins TRBV4-2 to TRBJ2-2, with D perhaps matching TRBD1 (6 bases). Germline CDR1 LGHNA, CDR2 YNFKEQ. The CDR3 sequence is 14 residues long. Trimming cost V 1 base and J 3 bases, with 6 bases left between them. The DNA for the CDR3 is TGTGCCAGCAGCCAAGCAGGGGACACCGGGGAGCTGTTTTTT. This sequence encodes CASSQAGDTGELFF.

A single count supports this clone. This chain links TRBV19 with TRBJ2-7, with 7 positions matching TRBD2. The V and J ends lost 5 bases and 6 bases, in that order; junction bases with no gene match: 13. The length of the CDR3 is 15 residues. Germline CDR1 and CDR2: LNHDA and SQIVND (reference sequence). The CDR3 reads CASSPRGGILLEQYF. In DNA, the CDR3 is TGTGCCAGTAGTCCCCGGGGAGGGATTCTGCTCGAGCAGTACTTC.

This chain joins TRBV30 and TRBJ1-6; no clear D gene. The CDR3 loop spans 13 amino acids. Looked up from germline, CDR1 is GTSNPN and CDR2 is SVGIG (reference sequence). Trimming cost V 4 bases and J 9 bases, with 13 bases left between them. CDR3 sequence reads: CAWNPGSGSPLHF. The CDR3 DNA is TGTGCCTGGAACCCCGGGAGTGGTTCACCCCTCCACTTT.

The chain uses TRBV21-1 and TRBJ1-5; the DNA was not used to check the table's D call, TRBD1. TRBV21-1 is deemed a pseudogene. The CDR3 covers 15 residues. The CDR3, as DNA: TGTGCCAGCAGCCCGACGAGGAACAGGGGAAAGCCCCAGCATTTT. It specifies CASSPTRNRGKPQHF.

CDR3 residues: CASSVEQGGYEQYF. Here the CDR3 DNA reads TGTGCCAGCAGTGTCGAACAGGGTGGATACGAGCAGTACTTC. The chain links TRBV11-2 to TRBJ2-7, with D maybe TRBD1 (6 bases). Germline lookup yields CDR1 SGHAT and CDR2 FQNNGV. The CDR3 loop spans 14 amino acids. Trimming cost V 6 bases and J 4 bases, with 16 bases left between them.

This rearrangement joins TRBV24-1 to TRBJ1-1; no clear D. The germline gives CDR1 KGHDR, CDR2 SFDVKD. The CDR3 totals 21 residues. Between the trimmed V and J ends, which lost 1 base and 4 bases, there was a span of 30 bases. In nucleotides, the CDR3 is TGTGCCACCAGTGATTTCACCCCACCGTCACCCCGTTCGCACCCAGGCACTGAAGCTTTCTTT. It yields the protein CATSDFTPPSPRSHPGTEAFF.

The chain has TRBV4-1 and TRBJ2-3; the D is unclear. Germline V CDR1 and CDR2: MGHRA, YSYEKL. V was trimmed by 1 base and J by 2 bases, leaving 13 bases between them. This CDR3 spans 16 amino acids. CDR3 sequence: CASSQGGAEATDTQYF. CDR3 DNA: TGCGCCAGCAGCCAAGGGGGTGCAGAGGCCACAGATACGCAGTATTTT.

V usage is TRBV6-5 and J usage is TRBJ1-1; D is ambiguous. Germline V gene data show CDR1 as MNHEY and CDR2 as SVGAGI. V was trimmed by 0 bases and J by 1 base, leaving 6 bases between them. The CDR3 is 14 residues long. The CDR3 DNA sequence: TGTGCCAGCAGTTACTCAGGAAGGAACACTGAAGCTTTCTTT. Residues: CASSYSGRNTEAFF.

This sequence joins TRBV14 and TRBJ2-7; weak D call: TRBD1 (6 bases). V was trimmed by 4 bases and J by 5 bases, leaving 9 bases between them. The CDR3 contains 12 residues. Looked up from germline, CDR1 is SGHDN and CDR2 is FVKESK. This chain's CDR3 is CASSRNRDEQYF. The CDR3 DNA sequence: TGTGCCAGCAGCCGAAACAGGGACGAGCAGTACTTC.

The genes are TRBV6-5 and TRBJ1-5, with D tentatively TRBD1 (5 bases). Trimming shortened V by 6 bases and J by 1 base, and 13 bases separated the two germline ends. CDR1 and CDR2 (germline): MNHEY, SVGAGI. The CDR3 contains 15 residues. CDR3 protein: CASRGGTVSNQPQHF. CDR3 DNA sequence: TGTGCCAGCAGGGGGGGGACGGTCAGCAATCAGCCCCAGCATTTT.

This clone came up a few times. CDR3 coding DNA: TGTGCCAGCAGCCAACCCTCGGAGGGGGCAGGTGGCTACACCTTC. Its translation: CASSQPSEGAGGYTF. V is TRBV3-1 (or the pseudogene TRBV3-2) and J is TRBJ1-2, with TRBD1 matching over 7 bases. CDR1 and CDR2 from the germline V gene are LGHDT and YNNKEL (reference sequence). V lost 2 bases and J lost 7; bases outside the gene matches: 10. The CDR3 contains 15 residues.

J is TRBJ1-2 and V is TRBV6-5; 7 positions agree with TRBD1. CDR3 length: 16 residues. The ends lost 4 bases at V and 5 bases at J; junction bases unmatched: 13. Germline V CDR1 and CDR2: MNHEY, SVGAGI. The chain's CDR3 is CASSFRTGHVGYGYTF. The CDR3 DNA follows: TGTGCCAGCAGTTTCCGGACAGGCCACGTTGGGTATGGCTACACCTTC.

The chain carries TRBV10-3 and TRBJ1-5, with a weak D call TRBD1 (6 bases). The germline gives CDR1 ENHRY, CDR2 SYGVKD. Trimming cost V 2 bases and J 2 bases, with 19 bases left between them. The CDR3 totals 18 residues. The CDR3 DNA follows: TGTGCCATCAGTGAGGTGAGCTGGGGGCGCGGGGGCAATCAGCCCCAGCATTTT. This translates into CAISEVSWGRGGNQPQHF.

The chain couples TRBV19 to TRBJ1-1, with a possible D match to TRBD1 (6 bases). The length of the CDR3 is 13 residues. Trimming shortened V by 8 bases and J by 5 bases, and 15 bases separated the two germline ends. Per the germline V gene, CDR1 is LNHDA and CDR2 is SQIVND (reference sequence). CDR3 sequence (DNA): TGTGCCAGTTCGCAGGGGAGGGGGACTGAAGCTTTCTTT. This encodes CASSQGRGTEAFF.

The rearrangement joins TRBV29-1 to TRBJ1-2; D is uncertain. The germline gives CDR1 SQVTM, CDR2 ANQGSEA. V lost 4 bases and J 8 bases, leaving 14 bases between the germline ends. The CDR3 consists of 12 residues. The CDR3 DNA is TGCAGCGTTGGGACGGCGTTGGGGGGCTACACCTTC. Translated: CSVGTALGGYTF.

The V and J genes are TRBV25-1 and TRBJ2-5; D may be TRBD2 (6 bases). CDR3 length: 13 amino acids. From germline, CDR1 is MGHDK and CDR2 SYGVNS. Between the trimmed V and J ends, which lost 7 bases and 5 bases, there was a span of 14 bases. The chain's CDR3 is CASTRGSRETQYF. CDR3 DNA sequence: TGTGCCAGCACTCGGGGGTCGAGGGAGACCCAGTACTTC. The entire variable domain, with the rest obtained from reference TRBV25-1 and TRBJ2-5, is as follows: EADIYQTPRYLVIGTGKKITLECSQTMGHDKMYWYQQDPGMELHLIHYSYGVNSTEKGDLSSESTVSRIRTEHFPLTLESARPSHTSQYLCASTRGSRETQYFGPGTRLLVL.

The V and J genes are TRBV29-1 and TRBJ2-5; tentatively, D is TRBD1 (6 bases). Germline-derived CDR1 and CDR2 are SQVTM and ANQGSEA. The V and J ends lost 3 bases and 6 bases respectively, with 11 bases between them. CDR3 length: 12 residues. The CDR3 DNA sequence: TGCAGCGTTGACTCAGGGGTTAAGACCCAGTACTTC. Residues: CSVDSGVKTQYF. Full variable domain (rest looked up from reference TRBV29-1 and TRBJ2-5): SAVISQKPSRDICQRGTSLTIQCQVDSQVTMMFWYRQQPGQSLTLIATANQGSEATYESGFVIDKFPISRPNLTFSTLTVSNMSPEDSSIYLCSVDSGVKTQYFGPGTRLLVL.

The rearrangement joins TRBV18 to TRBJ1-1, with D possibly TRBD1 on 5 matching bases. Germline V lookup: CDR1 KGHSH, CDR2 LQKENI. The ends were cut back, 5 bases at V and 4 bases at J, with 14 bases in the middle. The CDR3 totals 14 residues. The CDR3 loop is CASSSRDLVTEAFF. The CDR3 DNA follows: TGTGCCAGCTCATCCCGGGACCTGGTCACTGAAGCTTTCTTT. Drawing the rest from reference TRBV18 and TRBJ1-1, the complete variable domain is NAGVMQNPRHLVRRRGQEARLRCSPMKGHSHVYWYRQLPEEGLKFMVYLQKENIIDESGMPKERFSAEFPKEGPSILRIQQVVRGDSAAYFCASSSRDLVTEAFFGQGTRLTVV.

This clone was seen only once. This chain links TRBV5-1 with TRBJ2-3, with a possible D match to TRBD1 (5 bases). Germline CDR1 SGHRS, CDR2 YFSETQ. This CDR3 has 16 amino acids. Trimming took 5 bases from V and 1 from J, leaving 17 bases between them. CDR3 residues: CASSIGAGRGTDTQYF. Written as DNA, the CDR3 is TGCGCCAGCAGTATAGGGGCAGGGCGCGGCACAGATACGCAGTATTTT. Full variable domain (missing parts from reference TRBV5-1 and TRBJ2-3): KAGVTQTPRYLIKTRGQQVTLSCSPISGHRSVSWYQQTPGQGLQFLFEYFSETQRNKGNFPGRFSGRQFSNSRSEMNVSTLELGDSALYLCASSIGAGRGTDTQYFGPGTRLTVL.

This sequence joins TRBV11-2 and TRBJ1-5; 8 nucleotides match TRBD1. Germline V gene lookup returns CDR1 SGHAT and CDR2 FQNNGV. There are 15 residues in the CDR3. After removal of 4 bases from V and 4 bases from J, the junction contained 6 bases not matched to a gene. The DNA of the CDR3 is TGTGCCAGCAGCTCCTCGACAGGGGCAAATCAGCCCCAGCATTTT. Its protein is CASSSSTGANQPQHF.

Regarding this clone: The sample holds other DNA sequences that translate to the same CDR3. CDR3 sequence reads: CASSGGRTEAFF. CDR3 in DNA: TGTGCCAGCAGCGGAGGGAGGACTGAAGCTTTCTTT. The gene calls are TRBV9 and TRBJ1-1; D is uncertain. Trimming took 3 bases from V and 5 from J, leaving 8 bases between them. Germline CDR1 SGDLS, CDR2 YYNGEE. The CDR3 runs 12 residues.